A selection of T cell receptor beta chains follows, all from one sample in a study of cytomegalovirus exposure and HLA in healthy donors. Only in-frame clones appear in the TCRdb table, and some are missing; sequencing was by immunoSEQ multiplex PCR. The profile covers around 110,000 clones, with roughly 76% appearing a single time and 2.1% taken by the ten largest. The source material was PBMCs. These receptors were obtained from a man younger than 45 in good health and CMV-seronegative. Both conserved end residues are part of each CDR3. The D gene is left open where the match is weak. Only part of the rows carry a size: once, few, many, or a class if the clone is expanded.

D gene | J gene | V gene | clone size | CDR3 DNA | CDR3 protein
. | TRBJ2-1 | TRBV7-9 | once | TGTGCCAGCAGCCACAGCGGGCCCAGAGGGAATGAGCAGTTCTTC | CASSHSGPRGNEQFF
. | TRBJ2-7 | TRBV19 | . | TGTGCCAGTAGCGACAGCTACGAGCAGTACTTC | CASSDSYEQYF
. | TRBJ2-1 | TRBV2 | . | TGTGCCAGCAGTGCCCGGGACAATGAGCAGTTCTTC | CASSARDNEQFF
. | TRBJ2-2 | TRBV27 | . | TGTGCCAGCAGTTGGGCCTACCCCGGGGAGCTGTTTTTT | CASSWAYPGELFF
. | TRBJ2-5 | TRBV5-1 | . | TGCGCCAGCAGCACCATAGGAGGGAGGGAGACCCAGTACTTC | CASSTIGGRETQYF
TRBD1 | TRBJ1-1 | TRBV5-1 | . | TGCGCCAGCAGCCCGCGGGACAGGGCGAACACTGAAGCTTTCTTT | CASSPRDRANTEAFF
TRBD1 | TRBJ2-3 | TRBV7-2 | . | TGTGCCAGCAGCTTGACACAGGGGTTGGCAGATACGCAGTATTTT | CASSLTQGLADTQYF
TRBD1 | TRBJ1-1 | TRBV6-1 | . | TGTGCCAGCGGGCCACAGGGGGGCGGCACTGAAGCTTTCTTT | CASGPQGGGTEAFF
. | TRBJ2-7 | TRBV6-6 | once | TGTGCCAGCAGTTCCTTCTCCTACGAGCAGTACTTC | CASSSFSYEQYF
. | TRBJ2-7 | TRBV18 | . | TGTGCCAGCTCCCCCCGGGGGAGTGCCTCCTACGAGCAGTACTTC | CASSPRGSASYEQYF
TRBD1 | TRBJ2-7 | TRBV10-2 | . | TGCGCCAGCAGACTCACCGGGACAGGGAACTACGAGCAGTACTTC | CASRLTGTGNYEQYF
TRBD2 | TRBJ2-3 | TRBV2 | . | TGTGCCAGCAACTTACTAGCGGGGGGGCAGTATTTT | CASNLLAGGQYF
TRBD1 | TRBJ1-6 | TRBV4-2 | . | TGTGCCAGCAGCCAAGACGTTGGCGGGACAGGGGGACGAGGGAACGATTCACCCCTCCACTTT | CASSQDVGGTGGRGNDSPLHF
. | TRBJ1-5 | TRBV6-6 | . | TGTGCCAGCAGTTACTCCCGGGGGTCGGAGCCCCAGCATTTT | CASSYSRGSEPQHF
. | TRBJ2-7 | TRBV28 | . | TGTGCCAGCAGTTTTCTGGGGCCGGTCGGGCAGTACTTC | CASSFLGPVGQYF
. | TRBJ1-5 | TRBV27 | few | TGTGCCAGCAGTTTATACGCGGGGAAGGGGAGCAATCAGCCCCAGCATTTT | CASSLYAGKGSNQPQHF
. | TRBJ1-6 | TRBV5-4 | . | TGTGCCAGCAGCTTTGCTCAGGGGTCGAATTCACCCCTCCACTTT | CASSFAQGSNSPLHF
TRBD2 | TRBJ2-1 | TRBV11-2 | . | TGTGCCAGCAGCTTAGGATGGCGGGGGGGCCCCTACAATGAGCAGTTCTTC | CASSLGWRGGPYNEQFF
TRBD2 | TRBJ2-1 | TRBV27 | . | TGTGCCAGCAGTTCCCCCGGGAGGAGTTTGGACAATGAGCAGTTCTTC | CASSSPGRSLDNEQFF
TRBD1 | TRBJ1-2 | TRBV28 | . | TGTGCCAGCAGTTCCCCCCCGAGGGGGCTAAACTATGGCTACACCTTC | CASSSPPRGLNYGYTF
TRBD1 | TRBJ2-3 | TRBV19 | once | TGTGCCAGTAGTCTCTCGACCGGGACAGGGGGAACAGATACGCAGTATTTT | CASSLSTGTGGTDTQYF
. | TRBJ1-5 | TRBV7-2 | . | TGTGCCAGCAGCTTAGGAAGCTTCGATCAGCCCCAGCATTTT | CASSLGSFDQPQHF
TRBD1 | TRBJ1-5 | TRBV29-1 | . | TGCAGCGTAACAACAGGGGGCGGGGACGTCAATCAGCCCCAGCATTTT | CSVTTGGGDVNQPQHF
. | TRBJ2-3 | TRBV18 | . | TGTGCCAGCTCATCCTCCACAGATACGCAGTATTTT | CASSSSTDTQYF
. | TRBJ1-2 | TRBV19 | . | TGTGCCAGTAGTTCAGGGTTTCACACCTTC | CASSSGFHTF
. | TRBJ2-1 | TRBV29-1 | . | TGCAGCGTTGGGGGGGCTAGCGGCATGCGGTACAATGAGCAGTTCTTC | CSVGGASGMRYNEQFF
TRBD1 | TRBJ1-2 | TRBV5-4 | . | TGTGCCAGCAGCTCGGACGCAGGGGGCTATGGCTACACCTTC | CASSSDAGGYGYTF
TRBD1 | TRBJ1-6 | TRBV6-5 | medium-sized | TGTGCCAGCAGTCCCGGGACAGAAAATTCACCCCTCCACTTT | CASSPGTENSPLHF